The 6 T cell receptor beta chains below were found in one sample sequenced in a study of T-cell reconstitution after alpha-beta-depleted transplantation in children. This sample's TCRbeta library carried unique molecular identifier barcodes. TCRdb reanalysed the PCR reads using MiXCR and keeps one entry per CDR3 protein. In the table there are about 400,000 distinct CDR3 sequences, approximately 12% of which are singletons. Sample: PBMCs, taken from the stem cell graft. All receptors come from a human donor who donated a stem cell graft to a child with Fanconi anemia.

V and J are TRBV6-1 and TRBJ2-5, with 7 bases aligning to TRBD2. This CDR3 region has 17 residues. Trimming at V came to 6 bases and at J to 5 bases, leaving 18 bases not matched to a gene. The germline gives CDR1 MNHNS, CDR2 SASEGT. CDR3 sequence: CASRSKGLTLLAETQYF. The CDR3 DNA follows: TGTGCCAGCAGGTCCAAGGGACTTACCCTACTAGCGGAGACCCAGTACTTC.

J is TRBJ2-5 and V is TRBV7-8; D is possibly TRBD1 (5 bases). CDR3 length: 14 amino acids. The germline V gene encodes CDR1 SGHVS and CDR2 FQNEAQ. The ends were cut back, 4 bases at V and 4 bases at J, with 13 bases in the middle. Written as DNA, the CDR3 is TGTGCCAGCAGCTCCTGGGGCAGCTCAGAGACCCAGTACTTC. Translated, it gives CASSSWGSSETQYF.

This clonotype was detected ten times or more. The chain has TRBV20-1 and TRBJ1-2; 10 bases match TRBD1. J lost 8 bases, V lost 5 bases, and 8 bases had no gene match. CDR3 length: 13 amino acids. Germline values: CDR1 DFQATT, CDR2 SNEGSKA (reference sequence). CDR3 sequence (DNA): TGCAGTGCTTTTCGGGGACAGGGGAAGGGCTACACCTTC. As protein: CSAFRGQGKGYTF.

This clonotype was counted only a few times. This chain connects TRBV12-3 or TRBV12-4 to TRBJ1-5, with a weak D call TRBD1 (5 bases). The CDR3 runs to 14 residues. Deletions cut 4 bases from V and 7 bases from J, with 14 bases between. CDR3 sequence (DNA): TGTGCCAGCAGTTCCCAGACAGCAAAACAGCCCCAGCATTTT. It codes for CASSSQTAKQPQHF.

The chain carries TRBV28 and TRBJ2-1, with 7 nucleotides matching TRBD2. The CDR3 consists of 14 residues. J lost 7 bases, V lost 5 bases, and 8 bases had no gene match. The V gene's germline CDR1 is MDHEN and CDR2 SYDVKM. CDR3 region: CASSPAGATNEQFF. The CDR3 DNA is TGTGCCAGCAGTCCGGCGGGAGCAACGAATGAGCAGTTCTTC.

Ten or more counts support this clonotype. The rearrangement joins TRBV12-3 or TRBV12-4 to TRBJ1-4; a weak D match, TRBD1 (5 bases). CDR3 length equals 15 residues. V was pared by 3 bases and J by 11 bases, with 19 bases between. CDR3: CASSLMGRGGGKLFF. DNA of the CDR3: TGTGCCAGCAGTTTGATGGGAAGGGGAGGAGGGAAACTGTTTTTT.